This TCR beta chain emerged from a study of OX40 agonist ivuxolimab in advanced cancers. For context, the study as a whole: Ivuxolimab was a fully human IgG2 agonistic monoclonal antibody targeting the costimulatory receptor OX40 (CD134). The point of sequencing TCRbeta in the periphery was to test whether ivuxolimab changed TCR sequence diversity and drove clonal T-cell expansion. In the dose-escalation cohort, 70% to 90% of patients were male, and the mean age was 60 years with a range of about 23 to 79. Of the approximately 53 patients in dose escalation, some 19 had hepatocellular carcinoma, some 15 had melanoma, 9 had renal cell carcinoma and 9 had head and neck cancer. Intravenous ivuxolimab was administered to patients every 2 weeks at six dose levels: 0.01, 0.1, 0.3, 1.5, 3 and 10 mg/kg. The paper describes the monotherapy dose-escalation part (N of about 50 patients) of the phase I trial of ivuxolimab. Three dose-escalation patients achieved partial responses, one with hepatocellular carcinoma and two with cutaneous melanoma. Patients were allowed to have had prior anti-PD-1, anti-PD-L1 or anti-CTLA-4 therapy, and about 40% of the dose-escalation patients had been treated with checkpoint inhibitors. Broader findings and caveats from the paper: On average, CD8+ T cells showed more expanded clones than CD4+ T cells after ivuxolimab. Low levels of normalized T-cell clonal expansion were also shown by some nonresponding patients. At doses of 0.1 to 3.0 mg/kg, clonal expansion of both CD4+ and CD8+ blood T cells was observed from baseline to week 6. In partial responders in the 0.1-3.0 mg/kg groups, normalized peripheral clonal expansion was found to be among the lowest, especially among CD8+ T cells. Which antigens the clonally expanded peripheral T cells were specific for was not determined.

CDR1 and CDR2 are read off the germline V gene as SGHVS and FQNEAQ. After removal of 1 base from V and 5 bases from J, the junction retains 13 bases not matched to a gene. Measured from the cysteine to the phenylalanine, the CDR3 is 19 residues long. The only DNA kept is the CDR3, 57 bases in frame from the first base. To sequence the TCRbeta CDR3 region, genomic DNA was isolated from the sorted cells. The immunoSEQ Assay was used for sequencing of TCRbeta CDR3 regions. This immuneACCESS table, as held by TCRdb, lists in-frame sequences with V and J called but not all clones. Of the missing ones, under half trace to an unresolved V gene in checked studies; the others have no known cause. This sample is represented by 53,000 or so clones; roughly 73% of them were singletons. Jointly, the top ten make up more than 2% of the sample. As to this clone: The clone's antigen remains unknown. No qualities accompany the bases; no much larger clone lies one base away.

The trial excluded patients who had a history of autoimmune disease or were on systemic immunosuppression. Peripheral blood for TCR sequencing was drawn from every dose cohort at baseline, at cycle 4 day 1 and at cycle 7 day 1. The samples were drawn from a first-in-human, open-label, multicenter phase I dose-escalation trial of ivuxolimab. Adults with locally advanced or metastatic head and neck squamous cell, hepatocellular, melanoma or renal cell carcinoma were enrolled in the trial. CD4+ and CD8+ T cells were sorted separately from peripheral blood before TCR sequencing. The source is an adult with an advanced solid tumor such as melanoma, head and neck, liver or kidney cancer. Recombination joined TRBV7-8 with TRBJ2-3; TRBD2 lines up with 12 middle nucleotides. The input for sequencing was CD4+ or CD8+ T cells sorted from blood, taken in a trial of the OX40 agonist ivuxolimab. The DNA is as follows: TGTGCCAGCAGCTTAGAAGGGAGCCTAGCGGGGGGGCAGGGAGATACGCAGTATTTT. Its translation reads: CASSLEGSLAGGQGDTQYF. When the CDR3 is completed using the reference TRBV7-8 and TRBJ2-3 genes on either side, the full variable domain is GAGVSQSPRYKVAKRGQDVALRCDPISGHVSLFWYQQALGQGPEFLTYFQNEAQLDKSGLPSDRFFAERPEGSVSTLKIQRTQQEDSAVYLCASSLEGSLAGGQGDTQYFGPGTRLTVL.